Listed below are T cell receptor beta chains from one sample, sequenced in a study of OX40 agonist ivuxolimab in advanced cancers. Generated by immunoSEQ multiplex PCR, the TCRdb table keeps only in-frame clones and is missing some. In the table there are approximately 34,000 clones, 80% to 85% of which are singletons. This material consisted of CD4+ or CD8+ T cells sorted from blood, taken in a trial of the OX40 agonist ivuxolimab. All receptors derive from an adult with an advanced solid tumor such as melanoma, head and neck, liver or kidney cancer. Each CDR3 is given with its conserved first and last residue. D genes are given only for firm matches. Clone size is shown for a subset of rows, as once, few, many or a class of expanded clone.

CASRPGLAGVDTQYF | TGTGCCAGCCGACCCGGACTAGCGGGAGTTGATACGCAGTATTTT | TRBJ2-3 | TRBD2 | . | TRBV7-2
CASSLTSGSSYNEQFF | TGCGCCAGCAGCCTCACTAGCGGGAGCTCCTACAATGAGCAGTTCTTC | TRBJ2-1 | TRBD2 | . | TRBV5-1
CASSPGRGGMLHNEQFF | TGTGCCAGCAGCCCGGGACGGGGGGGCATGCTCCACAATGAGCAGTTCTTC | TRBJ2-1 | TRBD2 | once | TRBV4-2
CASSLRGQNTDTQYF | TGTGCCAGCAGCTTACGGGGACAGAACACAGATACGCAGTATTTT | TRBJ2-3 | TRBD1 | . | TRBV7-6
CSASLGYEQYF | TGCAGTGCTAGCCTAGGCTACGAGCAGTACTTC | TRBJ2-7 | . | . | TRBV20-1
CASSFGGGGEQYF | TGTGCCAGCAGCTTCGGCGGGGGGGGCGAGCAGTACTTC | TRBJ2-7 | TRBD2 | once | TRBV7-2
CASGSAGQGGNQPQHF | TGTGCTAGTGGTTCGGCGGGACAGGGGGGCAATCAGCCCCAGCATTTT | TRBJ1-5 | TRBD1 | . | TRBV12-5
CASSTYYEQYF | TGTGCCAGCAGCACCTATTACGAGCAGTACTTC | TRBJ2-7 | . | . | TRBV5-6
CASRQGHWATEAFF | TGTGCCAGCAGACAGGGACATTGGGCCACTGAAGCTTTCTTT | TRBJ1-1 | . | . | TRBV28
CAWRDRVDQPQHF | TGTGCCTGGAGGGATAGGGTCGATCAGCCCCAGCATTTT | TRBJ1-5 | . | . | TRBV30
CASRPDRGRIGELFF | TGTGCCAGCAGACCCGACAGGGGGCGCATCGGGGAGCTGTTTTTT | TRBJ2-2 | TRBD1 | . | TRBV2
CASSQAGGSSYEQYF | TGCGCCAGCAGCCAAGCGGGCGGGAGCTCCTACGAGCAGTACTTC | TRBJ2-7 | TRBD2 | few | TRBV4-3